This T cell receptor (beta chain) was found in a study of shared clonotypes between healthy human individuals (dated by TCRdb to about 2020). With regard to the full study: Three men and a couple of women, aged 18 to 49 years, made up the cohort. To estimate repertoire size and how much clonotype sharing occurs between individuals, the study deeply sequenced the blood TCR repertoires of five or six healthy adults. Each donor's leukapheresis produced roughly between roughly 0.94 and 9.5 billion PBMCs. To increase sequencing depth and limit assay-specific biases, TCR repertoire library preparation and sequencing were carried out by different laboratories using diverse techniques. For each donor, CD4 naive and CD4 memory were each given three plates, CD8 naive was given two plates, and CD8 memory was given one plate.

What the research found in general, with its limitations: Because the study included only a small number of donors, the genetic and exposure-history diversity represented was limited. Naive subsets generally had larger estimated clonotype richness than memory subsets. When several donors were compared, the shared fraction of clonotypes was roughly 4.8% for naive CD4, about 4% for naive CD8, more than 2% for memory CD4, and 0.4% for memory CD8. Sampling was restricted to blood, and TCR repertoires in tissue are likely to differ from TCR repertoires in blood. Pairwise subsampling indicated that sequencing depth was expected to affect the degree of clonotype sharing among donors. Incomplete sequencing was indicated by rarefaction of sorted-subset datasets, despite the large sequencing depth. Clonotypes shared by all four sorted-subset donors showed higher generation probabilities than non-shared clonotypes.

V lost 2 bases and J lost 6 bases, and the count of bases not matched to a germline gene is 2. From the cysteine up to the phenylalanine, the CDR3 has a length of 14 residues. Only CDR3 DNA is held: 42 bases, read in frame from base 1. The germline V gene provides CDR1 MDHEN and CDR2 SYDVKM. Donors were healthy HIV-negative adults with no recently reported acute infections or vaccinations. All donors were Caucasian adults living in Nashville, Tennessee, USA. CD4+ T cells were enriched by magnetic negative selection, after which naive cells were positively selected on CD45RA and the negative fraction was taken as the memory subset. After blood collection by leukapheresis, PBMCs were isolated using Ficoll-Histopaque density gradient centrifugation and then cryopreserved in the vapor phase of liquid nitrogen. Analytical flow cytometry was used to check the purity and quantity of each magnetically sorted T cell population. Each sorted fraction had its genomic DNA isolated and then quantified by UV absorbance on a Nanodrop 2000c.

Using the deep immunoSEQ assay, multiplex PCR amplified TCR CDR3 regions from genomic DNA. Extracted genomic DNA from each cell subset was distributed evenly across all wells of several immunoSEQ 96-well plates, and each plate was treated as a replicate. For sorted subsets, each replicate PCR was loaded with about 0.2 ug genomic DNA, equivalent to about 30,000 T cell genomes. Purified libraries were quantified with a Qubit 3.0 fluorometer, sized on a Bioanalyzer 2100, and re-quantified with the KAPA Library Quantification kit. Each immunoSEQ 96-well plate was sequenced on its own single-read 150-cycle Illumina NextSeq 550 flow cell. As for the original processing: The immunoSEQ output contained only junctional sequences without quality scores, so filtering could not match that applied to full-length reads. Sequences were annotated with PyIR, a Python wrapper for IgBLAST v1.9, using IMGT germline references to assign V/J genes and CDR3. Any read was removed if the V/J assignment was weak (E-value above 1e-6), the CDR3 was missing, or the read contained stop codons, out-of-frame junctions, or ambiguous translated residues. V3J clonotypes were defined as sequences sharing the same inferred V gene, J gene, and CDR3 amino acid sequence. The percentage overlap between two repertoires was calculated by dividing the number of shared unique clonotypes by the size of the smaller repertoire. RTK rarefaction, the Chao1 estimator, and Recon v2.1 estimates of unobserved clonotypes were used to assess repertoire richness. OLGA was used to compute generation probabilities for all TCRbeta clonotypes that the gDNA method yielded from four donors. TCRdb took over this immuneACCESS table, retaining in-frame rearrangements with V and J assigned. Such tables are incomplete; in checked studies, under half of the missing clones stem from an unresolved V gene, and the remainder is unexplained. That table furnishes V, J and clone size, whereas the DNA furnished D and trimming. The sample table records about 960,000 clones; about 80% of these occur just once. Around 1.4% of the sample is held by the ten biggest clonotypes.

As regards this clone: There is no known antigen for this receptor. The sample holds no much larger clone one base away, and base qualities are not on file.

The sequenced sample was memory CD4+ T cells sorted from blood. The sample's cell subset or site label, in plain terms: CD45RA-negative fraction. The clonotype was recovered from a man aged 18 to 30 in good health. This chain joins TRBV28 to TRBJ1-3; the central 9 bases match TRBD1. In nucleotide form, the sequence is TGTGCCAGCAGTTTAACAGGGGGCGAAAACACCATATATTTT. Its coded protein is CASSLTGGENTIYF.